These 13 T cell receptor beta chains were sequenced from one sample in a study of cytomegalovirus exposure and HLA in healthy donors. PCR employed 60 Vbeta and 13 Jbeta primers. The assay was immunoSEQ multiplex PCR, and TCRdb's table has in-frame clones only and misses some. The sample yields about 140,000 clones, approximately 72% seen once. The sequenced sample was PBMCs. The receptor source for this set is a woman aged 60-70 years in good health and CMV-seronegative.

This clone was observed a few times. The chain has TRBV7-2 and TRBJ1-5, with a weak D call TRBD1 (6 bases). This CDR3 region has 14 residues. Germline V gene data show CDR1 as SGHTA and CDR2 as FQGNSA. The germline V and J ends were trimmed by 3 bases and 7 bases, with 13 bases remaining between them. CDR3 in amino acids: CASSFQGGGQPQHF. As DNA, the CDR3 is TGTGCCAGCAGCTTCCAGGGTGGGGGCCAGCCCCAGCATTTT.

The CDR3 is CASTRYSSGNEQFF. The CDR3, as DNA: TGCGCCAGCACCAGGTATTCATCGGGGAATGAGCAGTTCTTC. The chain joins TRBV5-1 to TRBJ2-1; D is perhaps TRBD2 (5 bases). Per germline, CDR1 SGHRS and CDR2 YFSETQ. Trimming cost V 6 bases and J 7 bases, with 17 bases left between them. This CDR3 comprises 14 residues.

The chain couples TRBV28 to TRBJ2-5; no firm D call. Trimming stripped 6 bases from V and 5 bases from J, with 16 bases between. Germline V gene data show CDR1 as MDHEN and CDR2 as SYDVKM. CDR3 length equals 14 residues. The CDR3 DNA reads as TGTGCCAGCAGCCCTGGAACTTACGGGGAGACCCAGTACTTC. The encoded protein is CASSPGTYGETQYF.

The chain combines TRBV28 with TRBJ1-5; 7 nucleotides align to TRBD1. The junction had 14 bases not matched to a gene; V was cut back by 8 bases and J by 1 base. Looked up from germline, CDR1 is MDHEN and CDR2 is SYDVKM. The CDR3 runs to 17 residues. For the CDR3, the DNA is TGTGCCAGCTCCCCTACGAGGTCAGGGGGGAGCAATCAGCCCCAGCATTTT. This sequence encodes CASSPTRSGGSNQPQHF.

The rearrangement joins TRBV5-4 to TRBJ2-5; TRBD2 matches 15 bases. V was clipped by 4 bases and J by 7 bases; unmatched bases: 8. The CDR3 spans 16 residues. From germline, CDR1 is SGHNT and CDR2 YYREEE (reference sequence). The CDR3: CASSPGLAGGQRTQYF. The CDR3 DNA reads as TGTGCCAGCAGCCCCGGACTAGCGGGGGGGCAAAGGACCCAGTACTTC.

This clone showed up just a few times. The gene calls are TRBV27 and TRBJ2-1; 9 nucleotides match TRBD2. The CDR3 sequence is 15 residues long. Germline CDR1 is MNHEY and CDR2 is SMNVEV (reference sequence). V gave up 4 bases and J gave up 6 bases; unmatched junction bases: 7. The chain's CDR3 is CASSSPGLAFNEQFF. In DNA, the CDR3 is TGTGCCAGCAGTTCCCCGGGACTAGCCTTCAATGAGCAGTTCTTC.

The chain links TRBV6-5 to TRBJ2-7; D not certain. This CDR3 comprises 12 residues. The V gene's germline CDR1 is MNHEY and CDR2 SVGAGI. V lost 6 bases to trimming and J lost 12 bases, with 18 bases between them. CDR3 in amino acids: CASSQNPAEPYF. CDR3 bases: TGTGCCAGCAGCCAAAACCCGGCGGAACCGTACTTC.

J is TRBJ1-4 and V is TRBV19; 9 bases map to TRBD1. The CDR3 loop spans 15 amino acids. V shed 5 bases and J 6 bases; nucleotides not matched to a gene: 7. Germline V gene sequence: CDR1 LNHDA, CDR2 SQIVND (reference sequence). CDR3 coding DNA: TGTGCCAGTAGTGCGGACGGGACAGGGTATGAAAAACTGTTTTTT. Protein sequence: CASSADGTGYEKLFF.

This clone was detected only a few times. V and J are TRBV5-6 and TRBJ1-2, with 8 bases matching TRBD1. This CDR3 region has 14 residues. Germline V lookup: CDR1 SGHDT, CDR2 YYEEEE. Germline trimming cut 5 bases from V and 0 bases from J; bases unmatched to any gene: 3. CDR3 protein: CASRRDRSNYGYTF. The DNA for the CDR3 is TGTGCCAGCAGACGGGACAGGTCTAACTATGGCTACACCTTC.

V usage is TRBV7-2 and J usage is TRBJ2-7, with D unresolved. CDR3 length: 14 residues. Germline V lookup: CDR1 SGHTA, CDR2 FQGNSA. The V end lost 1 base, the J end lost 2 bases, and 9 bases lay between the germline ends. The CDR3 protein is CASSLGLFAYEQYF. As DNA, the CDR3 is TGTGCCAGCAGCTTAGGGCTCTTCGCCTACGAGCAGTACTTC.

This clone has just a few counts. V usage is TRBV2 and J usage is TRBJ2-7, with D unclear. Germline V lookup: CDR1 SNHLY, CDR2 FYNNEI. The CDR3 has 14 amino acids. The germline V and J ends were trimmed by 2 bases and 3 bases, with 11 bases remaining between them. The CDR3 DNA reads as TGTGCCAGCAGTGAAACTTCGGGTAACTACGAGCAGTACTTC. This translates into CASSETSGNYEQYF.

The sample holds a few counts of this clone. The CDR3 bases are TGCGCCAGCAGCCAAGTTTGGACAGGGGGGTACCACGAGCAGTACTTC. Its protein is CASSQVWTGGYHEQYF. This chain uses TRBV4-1 with TRBJ2-7, with 10 nucleotides matching TRBD1. The germline V gene encodes CDR1 MGHRA and CDR2 YSYEKL. This CDR3 spans 16 amino acids. J was trimmed by 5 bases and V by 1 base; bases with no gene match: 8.

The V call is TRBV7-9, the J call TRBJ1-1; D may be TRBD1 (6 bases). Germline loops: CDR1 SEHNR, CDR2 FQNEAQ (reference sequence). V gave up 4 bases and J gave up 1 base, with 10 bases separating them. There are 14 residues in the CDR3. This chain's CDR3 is CASSSGRGNTEAFF. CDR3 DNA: TGTGCCAGCAGCTCCGGCAGGGGGAACACTGAAGCTTTCTTT.